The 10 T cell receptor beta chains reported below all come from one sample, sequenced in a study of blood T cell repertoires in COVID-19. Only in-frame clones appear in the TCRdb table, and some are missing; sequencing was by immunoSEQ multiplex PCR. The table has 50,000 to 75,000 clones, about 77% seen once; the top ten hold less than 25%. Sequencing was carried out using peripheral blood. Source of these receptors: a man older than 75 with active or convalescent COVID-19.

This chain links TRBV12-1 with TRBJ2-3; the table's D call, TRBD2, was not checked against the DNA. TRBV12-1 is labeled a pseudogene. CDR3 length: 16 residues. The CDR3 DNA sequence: TGTGCCAGCCACCTATCCATAATTCCGAGGTCAGATACGCAGTATTTT. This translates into CASHLSIIPRSDTQYF.

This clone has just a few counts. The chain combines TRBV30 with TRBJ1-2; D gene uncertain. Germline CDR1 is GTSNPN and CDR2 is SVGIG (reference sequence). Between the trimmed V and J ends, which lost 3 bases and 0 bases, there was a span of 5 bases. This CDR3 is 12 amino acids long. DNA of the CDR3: TGTGCCTGGAGCCAGACTAACTATGGCTACACCTTC. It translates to CAWSQTNYGYTF.

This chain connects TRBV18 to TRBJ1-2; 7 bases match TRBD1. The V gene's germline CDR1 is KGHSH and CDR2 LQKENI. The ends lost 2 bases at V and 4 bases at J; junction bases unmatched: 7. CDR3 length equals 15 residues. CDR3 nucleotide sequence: TGTGCCAGCTCACCAATACTTGAGGGGGCCTATGGCTACACCTTC. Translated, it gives CASSPILEGAYGYTF.

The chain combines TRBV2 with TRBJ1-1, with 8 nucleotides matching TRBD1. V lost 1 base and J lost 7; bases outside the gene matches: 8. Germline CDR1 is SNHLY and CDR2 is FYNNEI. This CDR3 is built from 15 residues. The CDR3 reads CASSEGGQGADEAFF. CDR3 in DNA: TGTGCCAGCAGTGAAGGAGGTCAGGGGGCGGATGAAGCTTTCTTT.

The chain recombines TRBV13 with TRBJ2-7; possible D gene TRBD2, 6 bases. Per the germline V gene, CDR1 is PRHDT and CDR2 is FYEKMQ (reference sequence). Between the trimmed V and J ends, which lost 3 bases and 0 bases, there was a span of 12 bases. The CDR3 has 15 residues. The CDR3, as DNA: TGTGCCAGCAGCTTTAACGGGGGTAACTCCTACGAGCAGTACTTC. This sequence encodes CASSFNGGNSYEQYF. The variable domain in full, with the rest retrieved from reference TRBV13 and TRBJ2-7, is AAGVIQSPRHLIKEKRETATLKCYPIPRHDTVYWYQQGPGQDPQFLISFYEKMQSDKGSIPDRFSAQQFSDYHSELNMSSLELGDSALYFCASSFNGGNSYEQYFGPGTRLTVT.

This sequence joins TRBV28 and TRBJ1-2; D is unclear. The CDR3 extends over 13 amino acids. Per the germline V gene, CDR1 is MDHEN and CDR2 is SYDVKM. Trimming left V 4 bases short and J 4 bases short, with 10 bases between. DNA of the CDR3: TGTGCCAGCAGTTCTAATCAAGTCTATGGCTACACCTTC. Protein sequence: CASSSNQVYGYTF.

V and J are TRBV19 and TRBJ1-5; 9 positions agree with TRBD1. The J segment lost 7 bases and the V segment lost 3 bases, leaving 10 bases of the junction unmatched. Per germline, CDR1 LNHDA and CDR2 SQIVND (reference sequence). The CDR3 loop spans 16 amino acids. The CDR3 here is CASSIIGTGTSQPQHF. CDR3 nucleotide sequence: TGTGCCAGTAGTATTATCGGGACAGGGACGAGCCAGCCCCAGCATTTT.

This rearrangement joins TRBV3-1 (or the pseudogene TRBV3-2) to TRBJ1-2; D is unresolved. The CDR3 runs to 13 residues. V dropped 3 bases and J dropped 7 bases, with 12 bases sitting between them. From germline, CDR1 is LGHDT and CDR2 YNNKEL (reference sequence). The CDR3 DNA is TGTGCCAGCAGCCAGAATCGGGGTGGTGGCTACACCTTC. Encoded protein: CASSQNRGGGYTF.

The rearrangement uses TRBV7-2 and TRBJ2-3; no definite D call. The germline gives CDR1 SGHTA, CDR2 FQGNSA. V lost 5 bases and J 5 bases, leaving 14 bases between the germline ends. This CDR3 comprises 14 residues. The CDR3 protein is CASSRSHAVDTQYF. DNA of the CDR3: TGTGCCAGCAGCCGTTCCCACGCGGTAGATACGCAGTATTTT. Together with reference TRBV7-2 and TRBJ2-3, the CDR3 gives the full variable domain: GAGVSQSPSNKVTEKGKDVELRCDPISGHTALYWYRQSLGQGLEFLIYFQGNSAPDKSGLPSDRFSAERTGGSVSTLTIQRTQQEDSAVYLCASSRSHAVDTQYFGPGTRLTVL.

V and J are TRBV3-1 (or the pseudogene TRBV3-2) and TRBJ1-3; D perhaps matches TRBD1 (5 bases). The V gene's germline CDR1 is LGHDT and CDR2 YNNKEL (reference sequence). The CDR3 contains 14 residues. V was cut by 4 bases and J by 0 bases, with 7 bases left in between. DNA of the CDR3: TGTGCCAGCAGCCCGGACAACTCTGGAAACACCATATATTTT. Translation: CASSPDNSGNTIYF.